This section outlines one TCR beta chain sequence together with its context. The antigen remains unidentified. This record belongs to a study of T cells after posttransplantation cyclophosphamide. Study results and caveats: Blood and skin or GI T cell repertoires showed limited TRB overlap.

Treatment was busulfan-fludarabine conditioning, a marrow graft, and cyclophosphamide on days +3 and +4. The table came from immunoSEQ multiplex PCR; TCRdb's copy has only in-frame clones and leaves some out. The sample includes 8,500 to 13,000 clones, roughly 80% of them seen just once. The V gene end was trimmed by 4 bases and the J gene end by 4 bases; junction bases not matched to a gene: 6. This CDR3 region has 16 residues. CDR1 is SGHRS and CDR2 is YFSETQ in the germline V gene. The chain carries TRBV5-1 and TRBJ2-1; 12 bases fit TRBD2. The sequence derives from a female patient between 50 and 60 years old who received an allogeneic stem cell transplant from a related donor, was CMV-positive, and had no GVHD. Some T cells may arise from the graft donor. The sequencing used PBMCs, collected after allogeneic stem cell transplant with posttransplant cyclophosphamide. The CDR3 reads CASSLLAGGSYNEQFF. The CDR3 coding sequence is TGCGCCAGCAGCCTGCTAGCGGGGGGGAGTTACAATGAGCAGTTCTTC.